Presented here are 20 T cell receptor beta chains from one specimen sequenced in a study of blood T cell repertoires in COVID-19. Some clones are missing from TCRdb's copy, which holds only in-frame ones; the method was immunoSEQ multiplex PCR. The data show 250,000 to 350,000 clones, roughly nine tenths seen once. The source material was peripheral blood. These receptors originate from a woman in her 30s with COVID-19, enrolled during active disease.

This rearrangement joins TRBV25-1 to TRBJ2-1; TRBD2 matches 13 bases. With V trimmed by 5 bases and J by 7 bases, 5 bases remained unmatched. Germline V CDR1 and CDR2: MGHDK, SYGVNS. The CDR3 has 15 amino acids. The CDR3: CASSIPLAGGNEQFF. The CDR3 region has the DNA TGTGCCAGCAGTATCCCACTAGCGGGAGGGAATGAGCAGTTCTTC.

V usage is TRBV10-2 and J usage is TRBJ1-1, with TRBD1 matching 8 bases. CDR3 length equals 14 residues. Germline trimming cut 6 bases from V and 0 bases from J; bases unmatched to any gene: 3. The germline gives CDR1 WSHSY, CDR2 SAAADI. The CDR3 DNA reads as TGCGCCAGCAGGAGACAGGGGATGAACACTGAAGCTTTCTTT. Translating it yields CASRRQGMNTEAFF.

The gene calls are TRBV29-1 and TRBJ1-3, with D unclear. With 0 bases removed from V and 0 bases from J, the gap between germline ends came to 3 bases. The CDR3 totals 13 residues. Germline V gene sequence: CDR1 SQVTM, CDR2 ANQGSEA. This CDR3 is CSVEDRSGNTIYF. CDR3 DNA sequence: TGCAGCGTTGAAGATCGCTCTGGAAACACCATATATTTT.

A word on this clone: At one boundary the junction diverges from the germline segment, which might be a read error. The chain has TRBV7-2 and TRBJ2-7; TRBD1 agrees at 7 bases. The CDR3 covers 15 residues. Germline V gene data show CDR1 as SGHTA and CDR2 as FQGNSA. CDR3 sequence (DNA): TGTGCCAGCAGCGTAGCCCCCGGGACAGTCTACGAGCAGTACTTC. This encodes CASSVAPGTVYEQYF.

This chain joins TRBV21-1 and TRBJ2-5; TRBD2, the table's D call, lacks a check against the DNA. TRBV21-1 is given as a pseudogene. The CDR3 runs to 20 residues. CDR3: CASSKHTRGPGLAFQETQYF. CDR3 DNA: TGTGCCAGCAGCAAACACACGAGAGGACCGGGACTAGCGTTCCAAGAGACCCAGTACTTC.

This sequence joins TRBV30 and TRBJ2-1, with D tentatively TRBD2 (6 bases). Looked up from germline, CDR1 is GTSNPN and CDR2 is SVGIG (reference sequence). CDR3 length equals 13 residues. Trimming left V 3 bases short and J 4 bases short, with 10 bases between. CDR3 sequence (DNA): TGTGCCTGGAGAGAGGGAGGTTACAATGAGCAGTTCTTC. This translates into CAWREGGYNEQFF.

The rearrangement uses TRBV25-1 and TRBJ1-2, with 12 bases that match TRBD1. This CDR3 comprises 15 residues. Germline CDR1 and CDR2: MGHDK and SYGVNS. Germline trimming cut 1 base from V and 11 bases from J; bases unmatched to any gene: 8. The CDR3 DNA follows: TGTGCCAGCAGTGAATTGGGGGGACAGGGGGCTCGGTACACCTTC. Protein sequence: CASSELGGQGARYTF.

The V gene is TRBV7-6, the J gene TRBJ1-2; 9 nucleotides line up with TRBD1. The CDR3 is 14 residues long. The germline V gene has CDR1 SGHVS and CDR2 FNYEAQ. V lost 5 bases and J lost 2; bases outside the gene matches: 3. The chain's CDR3 is CASSPGQGNYGYTF. The CDR3 region has the DNA TGTGCCAGCAGCCCGGGACAGGGCAACTATGGCTACACCTTC. The full variable domain, completed using reference TRBV7-6 and TRBJ1-2, is GAGVSQSPRYKVTKRGQDVALRCDPISGHVSLYWYRQALGQGPEFLTYFNYEAQQDKSGLPNDRFSAERPEGSISTLTIQRTEQRDSAMYRCASSPGQGNYGYTFGSGTRLTVV.

The chain has TRBV5-8 and TRBJ1-1; no clear D. The CDR3 length is 14 residues. The V and J ends lost 2 bases and 0 bases respectively, with 8 bases between them. Germline values: CDR1 SGHTS, CDR2 YDEGEE. This chain's CDR3 is CASSFGGLNTEAFF. The DNA of the CDR3 is TGTGCCAGCAGCTTCGGCGGATTGAACACTGAAGCTTTCTTT. The variable domain in full, with the rest retrieved from reference TRBV5-8 and TRBJ1-1, is EAGVTQSPTHLIKTRGQQATLRCSPISGHTSVYWYQQALGLGLQFLLWYDEGEERNRGNFPPRFSGRQFPNYSSELNVNALELEDSALYLCASSFGGLNTEAFFGQGTRLTVV.

The chain is built from TRBV11-2 and TRBJ1-2; TRBD1 aligns across 11 bases. CDR1 is SGHAT and CDR2 is FQNNGV in the germline V gene. The junction had 1 base not matched to a gene; V was cut back by 4 bases and J by 6 bases. The CDR3 loop spans 13 amino acids. The chain's CDR3 is CASSWDRGDGYTF. CDR3 sequence (DNA): TGTGCCAGCAGCTGGGACAGGGGGGATGGCTACACCTTC.

The chain carries TRBV6-5 and TRBJ2-1, with D uncertain. Trimming cost V 2 bases and J 3 bases, with 14 bases left between them. The CDR3 has 16 amino acids. CDR1 and CDR2 from the germline V gene are MNHEY and SVGAGI. CDR3 coding DNA: TGTGCCAGCAGTTACGGAGTGAAAGGCCTCTACAATGAGCAGTTCTTC. It encodes CASSYGVKGLYNEQFF.

The rearrangement uses TRBV6-1 and TRBJ2-7, with a weak D call TRBD1 (6 bases). Germline CDR1 and CDR2: MNHNS and SASEGT. The CDR3 consists of 15 residues. The V end was cut by 2 bases, the J end by 4 bases, with 15 bases between. The CDR3 sequence: CASSESGTSLYEQYF. As DNA, the CDR3 is TGTGCCAGCAGTGAATCCGGGACATCACTTTACGAGCAGTACTTC.

V usage is TRBV5-8 and J usage is TRBJ2-1, with D possibly matching TRBD2 (5 bases). Trimming took 5 bases from V and 3 from J, leaving 12 bases between them. This CDR3 is 14 amino acids long. The V gene's germline CDR1 is SGHTS and CDR2 YDEGEE. DNA for the CDR3: TGTGCCAGCAGTTTTAAGAGCGGCTACAATGAGCAGTTCTTC. Protein product: CASSFKSGYNEQFF.

This clone was counted only a few times. The V and J genes are TRBV6-4 and TRBJ1-5; 8 nucleotides agree with TRBD1. This CDR3 has 14 residues. Germline loops: CDR1 MRHNA, CDR2 SNTAGT. V shed 4 bases and J 4 bases; nucleotides not matched to a gene: 3. The CDR3 is CASSAGQGNQPQHF. The CDR3 DNA reads as TGTGCCAGCAGTGCCGGACAGGGTAATCAGCCCCAGCATTTT.

The gene calls are TRBV5-6 and TRBJ2-1; 13 bases are shared with TRBD2. Trimming cost V 4 bases and J 7 bases; bases outside gene matches: 8. Looked up from germline, CDR1 is SGHDT and CDR2 is YYEEEE. This CDR3 has 16 residues. CDR3 sequence (DNA): TGTGCCAGCAGCGCCCAACTAGCGGGAGGGCCAAATGAGCAGTTCTTC. This codes for CASSAQLAGGPNEQFF.

The V and J genes are TRBV6-6 and TRBJ2-5; TRBD1 might be the D (6 bases). The CDR3 spans 16 residues. Germline V CDR1 and CDR2: MNHNY, SVGAGI (reference sequence). Trimming took 0 bases from V and 0 from J, leaving 11 bases between them. The CDR3 DNA reads as TGTGCCAGCAGTTACTCTAACAGGGTGGACCAAGAGACCCAGTACTTC. This codes for CASSYSNRVDQETQYF.

The V call is TRBV5-5, the J call TRBJ1-3; the D gene is possibly TRBD1 (6 bases). The V gene's germline CDR1 is SGHKS and CDR2 YYEKEE (reference sequence). The CDR3 loop spans 14 amino acids. V lost 2 bases to trimming and J lost 4 bases, with 10 bases between them. The CDR3 reads CASSLGGYGNTIYF. The CDR3 nucleotides are TGTGCCAGCAGCTTAGGGGGATACGGAAACACCATATATTTT. Drawing the rest from reference TRBV5-5 and TRBJ1-3, the complete variable domain is DAGVTQSPTHLIKTRGQQVTLRCSPISGHKSVSWYQQVLGQGPQFIFQYYEKEERGRGNFPDRFSARQFPNYSSELNVNALLLGDSALYLCASSLGGYGNTIYFGEGSWLTVV.

This sequence joins TRBV11-3 and TRBJ2-1; 15 nucleotides align to TRBD2. Germline lookup yields CDR1 SGHNT and CDR2 YENEEA. The J segment lost 2 bases and the V segment lost 3 bases, leaving 2 bases of the junction unmatched. There are 17 residues in the CDR3. The CDR3 protein is CASSLGLAGGPYNEQFF. CDR3 sequence (DNA): TGTGCCAGCAGCTTGGGACTAGCGGGAGGCCCCTACAATGAGCAGTTCTTC.

V usage is TRBV19 and J usage is TRBJ2-7, with 9 nucleotides matching TRBD2. The germline gives CDR1 LNHDA, CDR2 SQIVND (reference sequence). Trimming took 5 bases from V and 3 from J; bases not matched to a gene: 8. The CDR3 is 15 amino acids. This chain's CDR3 is CASSGWREGLYEQYF. The CDR3 nucleotides are TGTGCCAGTAGTGGCTGGCGGGAGGGCCTCTACGAGCAGTACTTC.

The V call is TRBV11-2, the J call TRBJ2-1; D is perhaps TRBD2 (7 bases). V was cut by 7 bases and J by 6 bases, with 19 bases left in between. CDR1 is SGHAT, CDR2 FQNNGV, per germline. The CDR3 has 15 amino acids. The chain's CDR3 is CASILRGGGGNEQFF. In DNA form, the CDR3 reads TGTGCCAGCATCCTCAGGGGAGGGGGTGGCAATGAGCAGTTCTTC.